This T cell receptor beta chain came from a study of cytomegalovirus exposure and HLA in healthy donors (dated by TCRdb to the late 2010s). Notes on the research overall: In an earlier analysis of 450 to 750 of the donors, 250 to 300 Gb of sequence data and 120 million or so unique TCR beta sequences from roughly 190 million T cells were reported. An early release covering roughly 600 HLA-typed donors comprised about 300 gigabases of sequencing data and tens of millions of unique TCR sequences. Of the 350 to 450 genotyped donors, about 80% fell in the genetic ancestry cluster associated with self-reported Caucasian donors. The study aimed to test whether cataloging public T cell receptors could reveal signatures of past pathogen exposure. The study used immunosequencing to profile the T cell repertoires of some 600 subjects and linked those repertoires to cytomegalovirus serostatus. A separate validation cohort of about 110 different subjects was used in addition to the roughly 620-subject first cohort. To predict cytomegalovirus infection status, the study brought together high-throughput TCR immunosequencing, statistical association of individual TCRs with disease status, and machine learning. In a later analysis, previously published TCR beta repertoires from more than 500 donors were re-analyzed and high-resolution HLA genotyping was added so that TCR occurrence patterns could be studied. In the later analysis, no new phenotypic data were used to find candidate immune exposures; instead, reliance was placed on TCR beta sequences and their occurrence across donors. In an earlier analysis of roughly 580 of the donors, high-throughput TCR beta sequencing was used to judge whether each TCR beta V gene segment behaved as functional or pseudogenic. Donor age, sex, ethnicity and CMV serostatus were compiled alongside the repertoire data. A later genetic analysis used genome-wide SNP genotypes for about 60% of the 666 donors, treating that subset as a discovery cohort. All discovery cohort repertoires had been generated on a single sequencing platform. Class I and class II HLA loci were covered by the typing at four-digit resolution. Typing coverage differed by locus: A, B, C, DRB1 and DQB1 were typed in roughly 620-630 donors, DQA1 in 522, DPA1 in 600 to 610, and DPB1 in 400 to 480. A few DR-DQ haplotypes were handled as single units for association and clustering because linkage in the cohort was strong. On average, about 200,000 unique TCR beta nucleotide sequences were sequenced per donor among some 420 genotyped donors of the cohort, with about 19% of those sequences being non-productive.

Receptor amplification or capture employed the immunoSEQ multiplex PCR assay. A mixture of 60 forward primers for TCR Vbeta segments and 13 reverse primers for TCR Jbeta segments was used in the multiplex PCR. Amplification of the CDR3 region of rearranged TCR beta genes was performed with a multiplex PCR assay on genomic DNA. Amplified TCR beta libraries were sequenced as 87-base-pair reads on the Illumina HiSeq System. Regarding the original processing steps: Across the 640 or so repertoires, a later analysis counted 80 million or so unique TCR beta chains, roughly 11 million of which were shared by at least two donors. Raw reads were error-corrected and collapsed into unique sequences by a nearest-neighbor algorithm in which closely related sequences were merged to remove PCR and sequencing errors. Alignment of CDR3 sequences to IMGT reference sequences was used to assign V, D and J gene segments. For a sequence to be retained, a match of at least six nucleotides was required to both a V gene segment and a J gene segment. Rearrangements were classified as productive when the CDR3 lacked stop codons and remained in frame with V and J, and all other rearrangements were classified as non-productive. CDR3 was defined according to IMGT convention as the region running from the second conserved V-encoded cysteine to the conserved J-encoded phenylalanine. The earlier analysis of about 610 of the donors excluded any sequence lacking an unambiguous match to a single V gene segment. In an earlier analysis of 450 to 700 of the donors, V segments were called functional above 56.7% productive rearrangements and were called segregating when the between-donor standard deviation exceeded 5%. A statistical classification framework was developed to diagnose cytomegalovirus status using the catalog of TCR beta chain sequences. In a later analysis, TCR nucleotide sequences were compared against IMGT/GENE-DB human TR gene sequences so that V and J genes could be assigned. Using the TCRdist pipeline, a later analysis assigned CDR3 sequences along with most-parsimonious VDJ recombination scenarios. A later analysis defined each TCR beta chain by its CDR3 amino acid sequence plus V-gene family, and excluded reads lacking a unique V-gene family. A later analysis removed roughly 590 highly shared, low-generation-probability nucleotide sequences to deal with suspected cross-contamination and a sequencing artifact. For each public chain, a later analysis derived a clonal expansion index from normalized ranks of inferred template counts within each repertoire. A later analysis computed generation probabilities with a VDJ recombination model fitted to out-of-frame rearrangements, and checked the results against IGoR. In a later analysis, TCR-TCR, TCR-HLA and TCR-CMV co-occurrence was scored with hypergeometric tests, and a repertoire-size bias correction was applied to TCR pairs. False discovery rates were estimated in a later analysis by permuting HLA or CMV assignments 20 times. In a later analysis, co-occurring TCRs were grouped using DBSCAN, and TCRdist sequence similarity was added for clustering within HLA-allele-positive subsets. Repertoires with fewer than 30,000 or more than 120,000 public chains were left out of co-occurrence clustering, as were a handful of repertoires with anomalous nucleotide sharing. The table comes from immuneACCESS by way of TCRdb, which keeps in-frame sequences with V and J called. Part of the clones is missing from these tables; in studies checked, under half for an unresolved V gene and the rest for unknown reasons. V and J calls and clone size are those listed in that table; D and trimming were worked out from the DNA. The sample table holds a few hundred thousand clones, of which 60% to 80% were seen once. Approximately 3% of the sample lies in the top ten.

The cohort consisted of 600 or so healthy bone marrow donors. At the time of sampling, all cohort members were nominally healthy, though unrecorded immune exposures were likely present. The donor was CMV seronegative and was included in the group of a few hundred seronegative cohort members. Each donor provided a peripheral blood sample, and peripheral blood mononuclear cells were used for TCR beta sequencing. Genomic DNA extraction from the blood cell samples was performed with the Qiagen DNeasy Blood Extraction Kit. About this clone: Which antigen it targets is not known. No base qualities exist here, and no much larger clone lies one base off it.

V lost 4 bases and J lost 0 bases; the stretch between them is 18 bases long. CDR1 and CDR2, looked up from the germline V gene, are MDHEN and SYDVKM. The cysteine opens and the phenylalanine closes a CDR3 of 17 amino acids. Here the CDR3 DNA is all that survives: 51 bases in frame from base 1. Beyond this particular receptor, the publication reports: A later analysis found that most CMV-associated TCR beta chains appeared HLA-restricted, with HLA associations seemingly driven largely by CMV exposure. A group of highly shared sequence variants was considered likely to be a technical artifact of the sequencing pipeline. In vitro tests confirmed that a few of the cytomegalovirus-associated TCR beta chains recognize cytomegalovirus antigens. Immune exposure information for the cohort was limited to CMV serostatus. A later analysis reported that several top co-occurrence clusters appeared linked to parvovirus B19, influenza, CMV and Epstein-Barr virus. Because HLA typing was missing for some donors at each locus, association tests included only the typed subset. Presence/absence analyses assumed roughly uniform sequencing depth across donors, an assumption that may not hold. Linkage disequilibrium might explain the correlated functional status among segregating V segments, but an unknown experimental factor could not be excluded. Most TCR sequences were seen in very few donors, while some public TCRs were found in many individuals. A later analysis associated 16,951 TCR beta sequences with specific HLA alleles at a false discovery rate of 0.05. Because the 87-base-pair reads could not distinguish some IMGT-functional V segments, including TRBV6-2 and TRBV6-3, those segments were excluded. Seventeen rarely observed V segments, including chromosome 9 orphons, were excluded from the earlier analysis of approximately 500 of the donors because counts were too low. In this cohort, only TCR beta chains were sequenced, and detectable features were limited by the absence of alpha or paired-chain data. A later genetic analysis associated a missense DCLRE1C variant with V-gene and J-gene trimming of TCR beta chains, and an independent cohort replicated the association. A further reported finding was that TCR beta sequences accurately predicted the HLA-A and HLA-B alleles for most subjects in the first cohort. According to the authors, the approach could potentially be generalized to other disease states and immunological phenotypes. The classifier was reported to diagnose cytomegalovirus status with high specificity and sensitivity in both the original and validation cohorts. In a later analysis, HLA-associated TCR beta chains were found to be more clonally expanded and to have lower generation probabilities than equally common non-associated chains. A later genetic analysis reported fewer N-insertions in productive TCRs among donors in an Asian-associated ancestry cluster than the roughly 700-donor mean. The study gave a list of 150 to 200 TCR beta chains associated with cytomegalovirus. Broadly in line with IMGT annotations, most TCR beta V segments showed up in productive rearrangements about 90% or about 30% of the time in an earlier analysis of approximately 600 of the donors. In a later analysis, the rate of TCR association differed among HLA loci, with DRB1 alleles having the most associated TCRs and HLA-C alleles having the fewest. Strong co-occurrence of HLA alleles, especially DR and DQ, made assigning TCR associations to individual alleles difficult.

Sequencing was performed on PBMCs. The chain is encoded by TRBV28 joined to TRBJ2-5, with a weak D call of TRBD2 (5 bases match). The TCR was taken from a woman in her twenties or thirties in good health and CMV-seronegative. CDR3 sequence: CASSSPRTGSYQETQYF. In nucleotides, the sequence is TGTGCCAGCAGTTCCCCCCGGACGGGGAGTTACCAAGAGACCCAGTACTTC.